This T cell receptor beta chain was obtained from a study of cytomegalovirus exposure and HLA in healthy donors. Study-wide results and limits: Cytomegalovirus association was assigned to about 150 TCR beta chains. Reports indicated that the classifier achieved high specificity and sensitivity in diagnosing cytomegalovirus status. In vitro work confirmed that a few CMV-associated chains recognize CMV antigens.

Points on this clone: The antigen is not known.

This table comes from immunoSEQ multiplex PCR, and its TCRdb copy is limited to in-frame clones, with some not included. The table has 150,000 to 200,000 clones, around 84% seen once. CDR3 length equals 15 residues. V shed 5 bases and J 5 bases; nucleotides not matched to a gene: 6. Germline V CDR1 and CDR2: MNHNS, SASEGT. The donors were members of the validation cohort, which comprised 90 to 150 subjects and was separate from the first cohort of roughly 700 subjects. Sequences were obtained from PBMCs. The chain recombines TRBV6-1 with TRBJ1-4; the match to TRBD1 covers 9 bases. The receptor's source is a man aged 18 to 29 in good health and CMV-seropositive. CDR3 amino acids: CASSWGTGRNEKLFF. CDR3 nucleotide sequence: TGTGCCAGCAGTTGGGGGACAGGGAGGAATGAAAAACTGTTTTTT.